This T cell receptor (beta chain) was captured in a study of T cells in Graves' hyperthyroidism and ophthalmopathy. CDR1 and CDR2 from the germline V gene are KGHDR and SFDVKD. The CDR3 is 13 residues long. V was clipped by 4 bases and J by 7 bases, with 12 bases between them. It was considered stable Graves' hyperthyroidism when ophthalmopathy did not progress within 18 months. Diagnosing involved the use of clinical symptoms, serum thyroxine and TRAb, thyroid ultrasound and orbital computed tomography. The CDR3 regions of TCR beta were amplified from RNA transcripts. The HTBI set primed first-round TCR CDR3 RT-PCR. One entry per CDR3 protein results from TCRdb running MiXCR on the multiplex PCR reads. Altogether some 800,000 distinct CDR3 sequences are present, 38% being singletons, with the ten largest covering approximately 10%. This clonotype was counted ten times or more.

The clonotype comes from a man aged 18-30 years with Graves' hyperthyroidism. The chain carries TRBV24-1 and TRBJ1-2; D gene uncertain. What was sequenced was blood. The chain's CDR3 is CATSDSGSGGYTF. CDR3 DNA: TGTGCCACCAGTGACTCGGGATCCGGTGGCTACACCTTC.